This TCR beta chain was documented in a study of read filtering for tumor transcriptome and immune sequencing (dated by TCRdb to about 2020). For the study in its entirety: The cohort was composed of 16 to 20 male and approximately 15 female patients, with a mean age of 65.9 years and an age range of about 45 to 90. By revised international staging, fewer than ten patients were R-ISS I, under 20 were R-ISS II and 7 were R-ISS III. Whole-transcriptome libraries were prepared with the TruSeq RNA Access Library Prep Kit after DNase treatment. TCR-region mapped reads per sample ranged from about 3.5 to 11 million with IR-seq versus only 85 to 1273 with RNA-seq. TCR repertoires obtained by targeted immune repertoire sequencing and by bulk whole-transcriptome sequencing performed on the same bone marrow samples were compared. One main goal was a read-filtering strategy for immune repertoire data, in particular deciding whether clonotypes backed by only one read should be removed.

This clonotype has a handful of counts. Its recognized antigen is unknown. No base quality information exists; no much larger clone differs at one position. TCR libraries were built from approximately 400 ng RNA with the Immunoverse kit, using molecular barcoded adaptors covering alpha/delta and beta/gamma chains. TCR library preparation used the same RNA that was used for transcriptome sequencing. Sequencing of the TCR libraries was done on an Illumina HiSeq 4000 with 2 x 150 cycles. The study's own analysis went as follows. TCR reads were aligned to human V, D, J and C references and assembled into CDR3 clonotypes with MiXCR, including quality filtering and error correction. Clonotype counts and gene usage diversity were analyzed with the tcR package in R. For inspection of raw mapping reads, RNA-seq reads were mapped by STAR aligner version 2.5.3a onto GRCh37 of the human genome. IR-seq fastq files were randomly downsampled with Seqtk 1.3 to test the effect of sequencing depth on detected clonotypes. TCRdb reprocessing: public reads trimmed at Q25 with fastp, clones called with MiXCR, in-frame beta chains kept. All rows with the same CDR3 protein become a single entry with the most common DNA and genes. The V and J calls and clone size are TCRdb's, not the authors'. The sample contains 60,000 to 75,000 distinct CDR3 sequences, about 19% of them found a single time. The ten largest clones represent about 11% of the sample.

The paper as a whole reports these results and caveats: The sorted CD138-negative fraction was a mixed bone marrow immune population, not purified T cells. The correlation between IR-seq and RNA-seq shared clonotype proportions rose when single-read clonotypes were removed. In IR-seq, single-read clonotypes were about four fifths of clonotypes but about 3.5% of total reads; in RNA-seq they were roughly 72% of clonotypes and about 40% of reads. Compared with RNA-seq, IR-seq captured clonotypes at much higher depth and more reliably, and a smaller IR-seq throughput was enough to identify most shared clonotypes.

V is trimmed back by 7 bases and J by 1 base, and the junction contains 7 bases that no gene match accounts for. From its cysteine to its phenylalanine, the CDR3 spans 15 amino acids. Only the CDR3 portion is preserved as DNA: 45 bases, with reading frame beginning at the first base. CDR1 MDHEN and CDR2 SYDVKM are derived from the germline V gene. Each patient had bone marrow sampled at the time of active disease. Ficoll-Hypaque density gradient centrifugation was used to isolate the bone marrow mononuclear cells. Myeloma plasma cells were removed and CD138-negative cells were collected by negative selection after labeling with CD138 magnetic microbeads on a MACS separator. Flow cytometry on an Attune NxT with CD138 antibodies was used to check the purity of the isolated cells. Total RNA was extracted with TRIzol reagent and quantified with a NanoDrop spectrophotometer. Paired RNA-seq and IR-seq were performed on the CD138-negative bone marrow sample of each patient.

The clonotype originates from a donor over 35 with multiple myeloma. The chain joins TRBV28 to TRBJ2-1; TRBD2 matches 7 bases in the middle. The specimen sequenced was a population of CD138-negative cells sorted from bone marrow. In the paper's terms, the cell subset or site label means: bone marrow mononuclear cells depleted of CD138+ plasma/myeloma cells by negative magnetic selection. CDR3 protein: CASTEGGISYNEQFF. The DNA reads TGTGCCAGCACTGAGGGAGGGATTTCCTACAATGAGCAGTTCTTC.